These 27 T cell receptor beta chains were sequenced from one sample in a study of CD8+ T cells in alopecia areata. Following RNA extraction, reverse transcription yielded cDNA that acted as the sequencing template. Sequenced by immunoSEQ multiplex PCR; TCRdb stores in-frame clones only, minus some. The table has around 140,000 clones, about 87% seen once. This specimen consisted of CD8+ T cells sorted from blood, obtained at week 0. Source of these receptors: a human donor with alopecia areata.

This chain connects TRBV4-1 to TRBJ2-5, with 12 bases that match TRBD1. The ends lost 4 bases at V and 5 bases at J; junction bases unmatched: 8. Germline CDR1 and CDR2: MGHRA and YSYEKL. There are 16 residues in the CDR3. The CDR3 DNA reads as TGCGCCAGCAGCCTACCGGGACAGGGGGCGGGGGAGACCCAGTACTTC. It is translated as CASSLPGQGAGETQYF.

The chain uses TRBV7-9 and TRBJ1-2, with D possibly being TRBD1 (5 bases). The germline V gene has CDR1 SEHNR and CDR2 FQNEAQ (reference sequence). The ends were cut back, 7 bases at V and 7 bases at J, with 19 bases in the middle. There are 14 residues in the CDR3. Here the CDR3 DNA reads TGTGCCAGCACCTTCGCGGAGGGGCGGGGTGGCTACACCTTC. It encodes CASTFAEGRGGYTF. The variable domain in full, with the rest retrieved from reference TRBV7-9 and TRBJ1-2, is DTGVSQNPRHKITKRGQNVTFRCDPISEHNRLYWYRQTLGQGPEFLTYFQNEAQLEKSRLLSDRFSAERPKGSFSTLEIQRTEQGDSAMYLCASTFAEGRGGYTFGSGTRLTVV.

The V call is TRBV29-1, the J call TRBJ1-1; D might be TRBD1 (6 bases). The V gene's germline CDR1 is SQVTM and CDR2 ANQGSEA. V lost 0 bases to trimming and J lost 7 bases, with 15 bases between them. The CDR3 length is 14 residues. Here the CDR3 reads CSVEDSKGGNEAFF. In nucleotides, the CDR3 is TGCAGCGTTGAAGATTCTAAAGGGGGGAATGAAGCTTTCTTT.

The gene calls are TRBV19 and TRBJ1-1; no clear D. Germline V gene lookup returns CDR1 LNHDA and CDR2 SQIVND (reference sequence). The CDR3 totals 15 residues. Trimming took off 3 bases at V and 1 base at J, with 12 bases between the two ends. The chain's CDR3 is CASSISERGNTEAFF. CDR3 coding DNA: TGTGCCAGTAGTATCTCAGAGCGCGGGAACACTGAAGCTTTCTTT.

The rearrangement joins TRBV7-9 to TRBJ2-7; TRBD1 agrees at 7 bases. In germline, CDR1 is SEHNR, CDR2 FQNEAQ (reference sequence). The CDR3 is 14 amino acids. V trimming: 3 bases; J trimming: 2 bases; junction bases outside the gene matches: 4. CDR3 loop: CASSFEDRTYEQYF. In DNA, the CDR3 is TGTGCCAGCAGCTTCGAGGACAGGACCTACGAGCAGTACTTC.

The V call is TRBV29-1, the J call TRBJ2-6; no firm D call. This CDR3 is 14 amino acids long. From germline, CDR1 is SQVTM and CDR2 ANQGSEA. V lost 0 bases to trimming and J lost 4 bases, with 7 bases between them. The CDR3 nucleotides read TGCAGCGTTGAAGATAAGAGGGGGGCCAACGTCCTGACTTTC. Translated: CSVEDKRGANVLTF.

The chain uses TRBV7-9 and TRBJ1-2, with 8 bases lining up with TRBD1. Per germline, CDR1 SEHNR and CDR2 FQNEAQ (reference sequence). The V segment lost 8 bases and the J segment 4 bases; nucleotides outside the gene matches: 6. The CDR3 totals 13 residues. The CDR3 sequence is CASSGGAGYGYTF. The CDR3 coding sequence is TGTGCCAGCTCAGGGGGCGCAGGCTATGGCTACACCTTC.

The chain employs TRBV5-6 and TRBJ2-5, with TRBD2 matching 7 bases. Germline CDR1 and CDR2: SGHDT and YYEEEE. The ends lost 2 bases at V and 0 bases at J; junction bases unmatched: 1. The length of the CDR3 is 14 residues. The CDR3 reads CASSFLADQETQYF. In nucleotides, the CDR3 is TGTGCCAGCAGCTTCCTAGCGGACCAAGAGACCCAGTACTTC.

The chain links TRBV7-9 to TRBJ2-3, with 10 bases lining up with TRBD1. V shed 5 bases and J 1 base; nucleotides not matched to a gene: 15. Germline V CDR1 and CDR2: SEHNR, FQNEAQ (reference sequence). This CDR3 spans 19 amino acids. The CDR3 reads CASSPGQGDLYARTDTQYF. Here the CDR3 DNA reads TGTGCCAGCAGCCCAGGACAGGGGGACCTATATGCTCGCACAGATACGCAGTATTTT.

The V gene is TRBV7-8, the J gene TRBJ2-7, with 12 bases that match TRBD1. The CDR3 is 18 residues long. Germline CDR1 reads SGHVS; CDR2 reads FQNEAQ. Trimming at V came to 0 bases and at J to 4 bases, leaving 10 bases not matched to a gene. In nucleotides, the CDR3 is TGTGCCAGCAGCTTAGCCAAGGTTGGGACAGGGGGCCTATACGAGCAGTACTTC. Amino acid sequence: CASSLAKVGTGGLYEQYF. The variable domain in full, completed from reference TRBV7-8 and TRBJ2-7, reads GAGVSQSPRYKVAKRGQDVALRCDPISGHVSLFWYQQALGQGPEFLTYFQNEAQLDKSGLPSDRFFAERPEGSVSTLKIQRTQQEDSAVYLCASSLAKVGTGGLYEQYFGPGTRLTVT.

The rearrangement uses TRBV7-2 and TRBJ2-1, with 10 bases identical to TRBD2. The germline V gene encodes CDR1 SGHTA and CDR2 FQGNSA. The CDR3 sequence is 15 residues long. V was clipped by 5 bases and J by 4 bases; unmatched bases: 5. As DNA, the CDR3 is TGTGCCAGCAGCCAGCTAGCGGGAGATTACAATGAGCAGTTCTTC. It encodes CASSQLAGDYNEQFF.

The chain uses TRBV27 and TRBJ2-2, with 7 bases fitting TRBD1. CDR3 length equals 17 residues. The germline V gene encodes CDR1 MNHEY and CDR2 SMNVEV (reference sequence). J lost 7 bases, V lost 7 bases, and 18 bases had no gene match. The CDR3 coding sequence is TGTGCCAGCACCGTCCCCCCGGAGGCAGGGGGAATCGGGGAGCTGTTTTTT. Protein: CASTVPPEAGGIGELFF.

To note about this clone: Other DNA sequences from this sample encode an identical CDR3 as well. This sequence joins TRBV29-1 and TRBJ2-7; no firm D call. V was shortened by 4 bases and J by 1 base, with 8 bases between the two germline ends. Germline V gene sequence: CDR1 SQVTM, CDR2 ANQGSEA. The CDR3 is 12 residues long. The CDR3 loop is CSVVTDSYEQYF. CDR3 sequence (DNA): TGCAGCGTTGTCACTGATTCCTACGAGCAGTACTTC.

This clone was observed once. The chain employs TRBV7-8 and TRBJ2-7, with D unresolved. The CDR3 runs 14 residues. The V gene lost 3 bases and the J gene lost 1 base, with 10 bases spanning the gap. From germline, CDR1 is SGHVS and CDR2 FQNEAQ. For the CDR3, the DNA is TGTGCCAGCAGCTTCGACACTGGGTCCTACGAGCAGTACTTC. Its protein product is CASSFDTGSYEQYF.

The J gene is TRBJ2-7, the V gene TRBV4-1, with D possibly being TRBD1 (6 bases). The CDR3 runs 14 residues. The germline V gene has CDR1 MGHRA and CDR2 YSYEKL. V lost 1 base and J lost 0, with 7 bases in between. The CDR3: CASSQGDTSYEQYF. In nucleotides, the CDR3 is TGCGCCAGCAGCCAAGGGGACACCTCCTACGAGCAGTACTTC.

This clone was seen a single time. The chain combines TRBV7-9 with TRBJ2-1; D perhaps matches TRBD2 (6 bases). V was cut by 5 bases and J by 8 bases, with 10 bases left in between. Per germline, CDR1 SEHNR and CDR2 FQNEAQ (reference sequence). CDR3 length: 12 residues. The CDR3 loop reads CASSTGLHEQFF. For the CDR3, the DNA is TGTGCCAGCAGCACGGGACTCCATGAGCAGTTCTTC.

This chain links TRBV13 with TRBJ2-7, with TRBD2 matching 7 bases. The trim removed 1 base at V and 4 bases at J, leaving 7 bases unmatched. CDR3 length: 15 amino acids. CDR1 and CDR2 (germline): PRHDT, FYEKMQ (reference sequence). In nucleotides, the CDR3 is TGTGCCAGCAGCTTAGTATCTGGGAGGGATTACGAGCAGTACTTC. It is translated as CASSLVSGRDYEQYF.

V usage is TRBV6-5 and J usage is TRBJ2-1, with 9 bases fitting TRBD1. V gave up 2 bases and J gave up 14 bases; unmatched junction bases: 10. Germline CDR1 is MNHEY and CDR2 is SVGAGI. The CDR3 totals 14 residues. The chain's CDR3 is CASSYGTGGRIEFF. For the CDR3, the DNA is TGTGCCAGCAGTTACGGCACAGGGGGCAGGATAGAGTTCTTC.

V gene TRBV13 combines with J gene TRBJ2-1; 11 bases are a match to TRBD1. This CDR3 is 16 amino acids long. Germline trimming cut 5 bases from V and 1 base from J; bases unmatched to any gene: 4. Germline CDR1 is PRHDT and CDR2 is FYEKMQ (reference sequence). CDR3 residues: CASSPRDRGSYNEQFF. CDR3 nucleotide sequence: TGTGCCAGCAGCCCCCGGGACAGGGGGTCCTACAATGAGCAGTTCTTC.

The CDR3 nucleotides read TGCAGCGTTTTCCCTCAGGGAGGGGGAGATACGCAGTATTTT. This gives the protein CSVFPQGGGDTQYF. The V and J genes are TRBV29-1 and TRBJ2-3, with D tentatively TRBD2 (7 bases). CDR3 length: 14 amino acids. V gave up 5 bases and J gave up 5 bases, with 17 bases separating them. Per germline, CDR1 SQVTM and CDR2 ANQGSEA.

In its sample, this clone was seen once. J is TRBJ1-1 and V is TRBV6-1, with D hard to call. Germline lookup yields CDR1 MNHNS and CDR2 SASEGT. This CDR3 contains 16 residues. V lost 1 base and J lost 3, with 15 bases in between. CDR3 coding DNA: TGTGCCAGCAGTGAAGGACGAATTAGGACGGACACTGAAGCTTTCTTT. Translated: CASSEGRIRTDTEAFF.

The chain employs TRBV7-8 and TRBJ2-1; D unclear. The CDR3 length is 11 residues. V was clipped by 6 bases and J by 8 bases, with 8 bases between them. Per germline, CDR1 SGHVS and CDR2 FQNEAQ. CDR3 in amino acids: CASSSSDEQFF. The CDR3 nucleotides read TGTGCCAGCAGTAGTTCCGATGAGCAGTTCTTC.

V is TRBV5-1 and J is TRBJ1-1; D ambiguous. Germline assignment: CDR1 SGHRS and CDR2 YFSETQ. This CDR3 contains 13 residues. Trimming shortened V by 0 bases and J by 3 bases, and 6 bases separated the two germline ends. CDR3 loop: CASSLDSYTEAFF. The DNA of the CDR3 is TGCGCCAGCAGCTTGGACAGCTACACTGAAGCTTTCTTT.

This clone was detected only once. The CDR3 is CASSSRYEQYF. The CDR3 nucleotides are TGTGCCAGCAGCTCCCGCTACGAGCAGTACTTC. The chain is built from TRBV5-4 and TRBJ2-7; no clear D gene. The V end lost 3 bases, the J end lost 3 bases, and 4 bases lay between the germline ends. CDR1 is SGHNT, CDR2 YYREEE, per germline (reference sequence). CDR3 length: 11 residues.

The chain recombines TRBV9 with TRBJ1-1; perhaps TRBD1 as D (6 bases). The CDR3 loop spans 15 amino acids. The V gene's germline CDR1 is SGDLS and CDR2 YYNGEE. Trimming shortened V by 0 bases and J by 3 bases, and 12 bases separated the two germline ends. For the CDR3, the DNA is TGTGCCAGCAGCGTAGAACAGGGTGGGTACACTGAAGCTTTCTTT. This gives the protein CASSVEQGGYTEAFF. The variable domain in full, completed from reference TRBV9 and TRBJ1-1, reads DSGVTQTPKHLITATGQRVTLRCSPRSGDLSVYWYQQSLDQGLQFLIQYYNGEERAKGNILERFSAQQFPDLHSELNLSSLELGDSALYFCASSVEQGGYTEAFFGQGTRLTVV.

V usage is TRBV30 and J usage is TRBJ2-3, with a tentative D call TRBD2 (6 bases). The CDR3 runs 14 residues. V lost 1 base to trimming and J lost 4 bases, with 12 bases between them. CDR1 GTSNPN and CDR2 SVGIG come from the germline V gene (reference sequence). The CDR3 spells CAWSDFRRADTQYF. In nucleotides, the CDR3 is TGTGCCTGGAGTGACTTCCGGAGGGCAGATACGCAGTATTTT.

J is TRBJ2-7 and V is TRBV29-1; tentatively, D is TRBD1 (6 bases). V gave up 0 bases and J gave up 2 bases, with 17 bases separating them. Germline V gives CDR1 SQVTM, CDR2 ANQGSEA. This CDR3 contains 16 residues. CDR3 DNA: TGCAGCGTTGAAGATCCTTCGGCAGGGGCGACCTACGAGCAGTACTTC. Protein product: CSVEDPSAGATYEQYF.